This TCR beta chain was profiled in a study of shared clonotypes between healthy human individuals. Study in general: Participating donors consisted of two women and a few men aged 18 to 49.

Germline lookup yields CDR1 SGHTA and CDR2 FQGNSA. With 5 bases clipped from V and 2 bases from J, the junction kept 8 bases outside the gene matches. CDR3 length: 15 amino acids. The assay was immunoSEQ multiplex PCR, and TCRdb's table has in-frame clones only and misses some. The repertoire holds about half a million clones, with about 78% as singletons. The material sequenced was PBMCs. The TCR comes from a woman in her forties in good health. Some clones in this sample may be carry-over from other donors' samples. This chain joins TRBV7-2 and TRBJ2-7, with TRBD1 identical over 8 bases. The CDR3 loop is CASSKTGAVAYEQYF. DNA of the CDR3: TGTGCCAGCAGCAAGACAGGGGCAGTGGCCTACGAGCAGTACTTC.